This T cell receptor (beta chain) derives from a study of T-cell memory formation after mild COVID-19. CDR1 SEHNR and CDR2 FQNEAQ come from the germline V gene (reference sequence). Deletions cut 4 bases from V and 6 bases from J, with 15 bases between. CDR3 length: 14 amino acids. There are a few counts of this clonotype. TCRdb redid the calling of the 5' RACE reads with MiXCR, one entry per CDR3 protein. The sample has 550,000 to 650,000 distinct CDR3 sequences; 17% are singletons. Sequencing was carried out using PBMCs or a T cell subset sorted from them (not recorded which). The clonotype was recovered from an adult woman who had mild COVID-19 (a few samples of this study predate the infection). Cell type and time point are not known. The gene calls are TRBV7-9 and TRBJ1-1; D is unclear. The CDR3 protein is CASSYMGSPAEAFF. The CDR3 bases are TGTGCCAGCAGCTATATGGGATCCCCCGCTGAAGCTTTCTTT.